This T cell receptor (beta chain) stems from a study of blood T cell repertoires in COVID-19. Method: immunoSEQ multiplex PCR; TCRdb's copy keeps in-frame clones and lacks some. The sample lists tens of thousands of clones; about 90% were seen once. The sequence was obtained from an elderly woman with acute or convalescent COVID-19. Sequencing was done on a sample of peripheral blood.

The chain's CDR3 is CASSVFGQPGNTIYF. The DNA of the CDR3 is TGTGCCAGCAGCGTATTCGGACAGCCTGGAAACACCATATATTTT. The chain links TRBV9 to TRBJ1-3, with D possibly matching TRBD1 (6 bases). Germline V CDR1 and CDR2: SGDLS, YYNGEE. CDR3 size: 15 residues. V gave up 1 base and J gave up 2 bases, with 10 bases separating them.